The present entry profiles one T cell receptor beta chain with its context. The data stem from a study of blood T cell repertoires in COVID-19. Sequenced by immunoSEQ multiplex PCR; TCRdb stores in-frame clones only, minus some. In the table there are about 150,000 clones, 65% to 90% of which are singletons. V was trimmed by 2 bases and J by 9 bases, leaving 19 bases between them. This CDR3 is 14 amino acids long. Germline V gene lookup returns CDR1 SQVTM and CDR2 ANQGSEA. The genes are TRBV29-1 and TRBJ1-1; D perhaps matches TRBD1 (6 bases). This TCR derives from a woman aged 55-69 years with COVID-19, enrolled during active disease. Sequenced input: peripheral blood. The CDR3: CSVEQGPTNYQAFF. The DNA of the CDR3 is TGCAGCGTTGAACAGGGGCCGACAAATTATCAAGCTTTCTTT. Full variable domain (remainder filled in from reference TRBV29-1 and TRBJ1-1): SAVISQKPSRDICQRGTSLTIQCQVDSQVTMMFWYRQQPGQSLTLIATANQGSEATYESGFVIDKFPISRPNLTFSTLTVSNMSPEDSSIYLCSVEQGPTNYQAFFGQGTRLTVV.